This T cell receptor (beta chain) derives from a study of somatic mutations in cytotoxic T cells in rheumatoid arthritis. Study context: T-cell populations stained with V beta antibodies were in some cases flow-sorted at nearly 100% purity, including V beta1+ cells that were sequenced for TCRB.

Per the original data handling: Some patient CD8+ clones were larger than 1%, and these rarely matched published virus-specific TCRB sequences. Data came from immunoSEQ multiplex PCR; TCRdb stores just in-frame clones and leaves some out. That table furnishes V, J and clone size, whereas the DNA furnished D and trimming. This sample carries 13,000 to 15,000 clones, 82% of them seen once, and the ten largest clones take just under 30%. Germline loops: CDR1 PRHDT, CDR2 FYEKMQ (reference sequence). The CDR3 spans 14 residues. Deletions cut 4 bases from V and 7 bases from J, with 11 bases between. Sequencing was carried out using CD8+ T cells sorted from blood. This receptor was obtained from an adult with rheumatoid arthritis. The chain carries TRBV13 and TRBJ1-6; D unclear. CDR3: CASSYSISNSPLHF. The CDR3 nucleotides read TGTGCCAGCAGCTACTCTATATCCAATTCACCCCTCCACTTT.